Given below is one T cell receptor (beta chain) in context. Its specific antigen is unknown. No clone much larger than this one lies a single base away; base qualities are absent. What the time point label conveys for this sample: about 28 days (+/-7) after the second vaccine dose. AZD1222 recipients with second doses at about 4 weeks or about 12 weeks were pooled, because spike-specific TCR depth and breadth did not differ between schedules. Vaccinee samples were obtained from the UK trials COV001 and COV002, which included a single-blind randomized controlled phase 2/3 trial of AZD1222 (ChAdOx1 nCoV-19) in healthy adults. For TCRbeta chain sequencing, PBMC samples were collected from trial participants at day 0 and at day 28 after the second dose. The data were obtained in a study of T cell responses to AZD1222 COVID-19 vaccine (dated by TCRdb to 2020 to 2022). In the study overall: TCR sequencing covered some 250 trial participants: 200 to 220 given two doses of AZD1222 and 26 given two doses of MenACWY control vaccine. Trial participants were enrolled by age into 18-55, 56-69 and 70-plus year subgroups, with around 140, 26 and 57 TCR-sequenced participants respectively.

Study-wide findings and limitations: A significant rise in spike-specific TCR breadth and depth was observed after two AZD1222 doses relative to day 0 and relative to MenACWY recipients. Because no day 14 peak-response samples were available, the repertoires could be characterized only after the peak T cell response. CD4 TCRs associated with the vaccine covered the entire spike protein, and the dominant responses were in regions 160-218 and 743-854. Conclusions about previously exposed vaccinees are limited because only a handful of AZD1222 recipients were SARS-CoV-2 seropositive at baseline. Participants were mostly white British and included more females than males, and it was suggested by the authors that clonal diversity may have been underestimated. Reportedly, close to half of the unique spike-specific TCRs recognized epitopes lying outside the regions that are mutated in the B.1.351 and B.1.1.7 variants. The 56-69-year group was small, and its depth increase did not reach significance, likely because of low power.

As encoded in the germline V gene, CDR1 is SGDLS while CDR2 is YYNGEE. The CDR3 sequence holds 15 residues, the cysteine and phenylalanine included. CDR3 DNA only is kept here, 45 bases in frame from base 1. The junction carries 11 bases between V and J, which are trimmed by 4 bases and 0 bases respectively. The CDR3 regions of human TCRbeta chains were analyzed by immunosequencing. Per the source publication's procedure: TCRs in the repertoires were compared against a reference library of SARS-CoV-2-specific TCRs that had been generated with the MIRA antigen-specificity platform. Breadth was defined as the fraction of unique TCRs that were SARS-CoV-2-associated. Depth was defined as the fraction of total T cells that were SARS-CoV-2-associated. Each spike-specific TCR was assigned to its reactive spike region and to a CD4 or CD8 class using the MIRA data. Log10-transformed breadth and depth values were compared by one-way ANOVA with Sidak's multiple comparisons tests. Imported from immuneACCESS, the table was reduced by TCRdb to in-frame sequences with V and J called. These copies leave out some clones; in studies compared against another copy, an unresolved V gene accounts for under half, and the cause of the remainder is not known. V, J and clone size are those of that table, while D and trimming were read from the DNA. This sample is represented by about 150,000 clones; around 88% of them were singletons. Over 1% of the sample lies in the top ten.

The rearrangement joined TRBV9 to TRBJ1-3; no confident D gene assignment can be made. Sequencing was performed on peripheral blood, taken 28 days after the second AZD1222 dose. This clonotype was sampled from an adult who received the AZD1222 COVID-19 vaccine. The nucleotide sequence reads as follows: TGTGCCAGCAGCCCGCGACGGAGCTCTGGAAACACCATATATTTT. Its coded protein is CASSPRRSSGNTIYF.